This T cell receptor (beta chain) appears in the sequencing data of a study of cytomegalovirus exposure and HLA in healthy donors. Looking at the study overall: One earlier analysis, a look at roughly 180 million T cells, found around 110 million unique TCR beta sequences.

PCR used 60 Vbeta primers and 13 Jbeta primers. Clones were read by immunoSEQ multiplex PCR, and TCRdb kept only the in-frame ones, dropping some. Of fewer than 110,000 clones in the sample, about four fifths were seen once. Points from the study as a whole: An analysis that was carried out later associated about 17,000 TCR beta sequences with HLA alleles at 0.05 false discovery rate.

With respect to this clone: What it recognizes is unknown.

With 0 bases removed from V and 0 bases from J, the gap between germline ends came to 11 bases. The CDR3 runs 16 residues. Per the germline V gene, CDR1 is SGHRS and CDR2 is YFSETQ. The sequenced sample was PBMCs. This clonotype originated in a woman in her thirties or forties in good health and CMV-seronegative. The chain uses TRBV5-1 and TRBJ2-3, with D possibly being TRBD2 (6 bases). The CDR3 DNA reads TGCGCCAGCAGCTTGGGCGGGGCCGTGAGCACAGATACGCAGTATTTT. It is translated as CASSLGGAVSTDTQYF.